This is a list of T cell receptor beta chains from one sample in a study of T and B cells in COVID-19 patients. In TCRdb, the multiplex PCR reads were re-called with MiXCR into one record per CDR3 protein. The sample records more than 9,000 distinct CDR3 sequences, approximately 27% being singletons. The sample was blood. These receptor sequences come from a human donor who had recovered from COVID-19. Each CDR3 is given without its conserved first and last residue. A D gene is named only where the DNA matches it firmly.

j_gene,v_gene,d_gene,CDR3aa
TRBJ2-5,TRBV5-1,TRBD2,ASSGGLAGPETQY
TRBJ2-1,TRBV12-3/TRBV12-4,-,ASSFGDRLV
TRBJ1-4,TRBV27,TRBD1,ASSLIDRGEKLF
TRBJ2-7,TRBV6-5,TRBD1,ASSEMGQGAYEQY
TRBJ1-2,TRBV6-2/TRBV6-3,-,ASSAGGQRSGYT
TRBJ2-3,TRBV19,TRBD2,ASSIGRTSSPDTQY
TRBJ2-7,TRBV6-5,-,ASSMGAGEVGEQY
TRBJ2-3,TRBV11-1,TRBD2,ASSEGTKPRDTQY
TRBJ2-4,TRBV18,TRBD1,ASSPPTGEIQY
TRBJ2-7,TRBV29-1,TRBD2,SVGSSGTYEQY
TRBJ1-1,TRBV15,-,ATSPKVEPNTEAF
TRBJ2-1,TRBV19,TRBD2,ASSIMGEGPNEQF
TRBJ2-3,TRBV12-3/TRBV12-4,TRBD1,ASSRDGQGTDTQY
TRBJ1-5,TRBV19,-,ASTGGAGNQPQH
TRBJ2-7,TRBV7-3,-,ASSLIGSLDEQY
TRBJ2-7,TRBV20-1,TRBD2,SARALAGAFYEQY
TRBJ1-4,TRBV4-2,-,ASSQDGQGTEKLF
TRBJ2-3,TRBV30,TRBD2,ALGPGASGITDTQY
TRBJ2-3,TRBV5-1,TRBD1,ASRTTGGYHTQY
TRBJ2-1,TRBV13,-,ASSTAGAYNEQF
TRBJ2-1,TRBV29-1,-,SVEPGGDEQF
TRBJ2-1,TRBV7-7,-,ASSLEALVEYGEQF
TRBJ1-1,TRBV7-9,-,ASSHLWGDTEAF
TRBJ2-5,TRBV20-1,TRBD1,SARDRLSSQETQY
TRBJ2-5,TRBV5-4,TRBD1,ASSLKGAETQY
TRBJ1-5,TRBV6-2/TRBV6-3,-,ASSAWVGQPQH
TRBJ2-7,TRBV6-5,-,ASSYSPEGYEQY
TRBJ1-2,TRBV19,-,ASSTRQLNNNYGYT
TRBJ2-5,TRBV19,TRBD2,ASSVPTSGSETQY
TRBJ2-1,TRBV18,TRBD2,ASSPLLTSGAYNEQF
TRBJ1-6,TRBV7-6,TRBD1,ASSAGTGLYSPLH
TRBJ2-7,TRBV5-6,-,ASSLGWGRGRVYEQY
TRBJ1-1,TRBV6-6,-,ASRHGGGGNTEAF
TRBJ1-4,TRBV5-1,-,ASSSQGTNEKLF
TRBJ1-5,TRBV6-5,TRBD1,ASSPGQGWQPQH
TRBJ2-3,TRBV9,-,ASSVGSGSHTQY
TRBJ1-1,TRBV12-3/TRBV12-4,TRBD1,ASSFQGATEAF
TRBJ2-1,TRBV10-3,TRBD1,ASTAQGSSYNEQF
TRBJ2-7,TRBV11-1,TRBD1,ASSLGPGQGAGEQY
TRBJ2-5,TRBV18,TRBD2,ASSPTSGRETQY
TRBJ1-1,TRBV6-2/TRBV6-3,-,ASSYLTAGTEAF
TRBJ1-1,TRBV29-1,TRBD1,SVYRGSTEAF
TRBJ1-2,TRBV6-2/TRBV6-3,-,ASTRRPSQFGYT
TRBJ2-1,TRBV10-3,TRBD2,AISLAGTSASHGSYNEQF
TRBJ2-7,TRBV6-5,-,ASSSTRDEQY